A selection of T cell receptor beta chains follows, all from one sample in a study of identical twins. TCRdb fed the 5' RACE reads into MiXCR, producing one record per CDR3 protein. This sample has roughly 1.6 million distinct CDR3 sequences; about 31% occur once, and the top ten carry more than 0.25%. Sequenced: cord blood. These receptors were obtained from a newborn girl in good health. CDR3s include the opening cysteine and the closing phenylalanine or tryptophan. A D gene is named only where the DNA matches it firmly. Clone size is shown for a subset of rows, as once, few, many or a class of expanded clone.

>TRBJ2-3|13|TRBV20-1|-|-
CSARDRTPGTQYF
TGCAGTGCTAGAGATCGGACCCCCGGTACGCAGTATTTT
>TRBJ1-5|13|TRBV29-1|-|-
CSVISGSNQPQHF
TGCAGCGTTATCTCCGGGAGTAATCAGCCCCAGCATTTT
>TRBJ1-5|15|TRBV27|-|-
CARVVPRTAYQPQHF
TGTGCCAGGGTCGTACCAAGGACAGCCTATCAGCCCCAGCATTTT
>TRBJ2-1|13|TRBV29-1|TRBD1|-
CSVLRQGTYEQFF
TGCAGCGTTCTCCGACAGGGGACCTACGAGCAGTTCTTC
>TRBJ2-7|14|TRBV21-1|-|-
CASSLVDGTYEQYF
TGTGCCAGCAGCTTAGTCGACGGAACCTACGAGCAGTACTTC
>TRBJ2-3|16|TRBV2|TRBD2|few
CASSEVGLAVLDTQYF
TGTGCCAGCAGTGAAGTCGGACTAGCGGTGTTGGATACGCAGTATTTT
>TRBJ2-1|16|TRBV20-1|TRBD2|few
CSASRGGLAGSNERFF
TGCAGTGCTAGTAGGGGCGGACTAGCAGGATCCAATGAGCGGTTCTTC
>TRBJ2-3|16|TRBV9|-|-
CASSVGLGGGKDTQYF
TGTGCCAGCAGCGTAGGGTTAGGGGGAGGAAAAGATACGCAGTATTTT
>TRBJ1-6|14|TRBV7-9|TRBD1|-
CASSSGQISSPLHF
TGTGCCAGCAGCTCGGGACAGATAAGCTCACCCCTCCACTTT
>TRBJ2-5|18|TRBV15|-|-
CATSRGKGSWSGQETQYF
TGTGCCACCAGCAGAGGAAAGGGCTCCTGGTCAGGGCAAGAGACCCAGTACTTC
>TRBJ2-7|16|TRBV28|-|-
CASSLFSRTATYEQYF
TGTGCCAGCAGTTTATTCTCCCGGACCGCTACCTACGAGCAGTACTTC
>TRBJ2-1|16|TRBV28|TRBD1|once
CASSRQGVLSYNEQFF
TGTGCCAGCAGTCGACAGGGGGTTCTCTCCTACAATGAGCAGTTCTTC
>TRBJ2-1|13|TRBV4-1|-|-
CASSQDGAVEQFF
TGCGCCAGCAGCCAAGACGGAGCTGTTGAGCAGTTCTTC
>TRBJ1-5|16|TRBV7-6|-|-
CASSDRTVLGNQPQHF
TGTGCCAGCAGCGACAGGACAGTGCTCGGCAATCAGCCCCAGCATTTT
>TRBJ2-4|20|TRBV7-2|TRBD2|few
CASRPPTWGLAGLAKNIQYF
TGTGCCAGCAGGCCGCCCACCTGGGGACTAGCGGGGTTAGCCAAAAACATACAGTACTTC
>TRBJ1-1|14|TRBV20-1|-|-
CSAILESMNTEAFF
TGCAGTGCTATCTTAGAGTCCATGAACACTGAAGCTTTCTTT
>TRBJ1-2|14|TRBV28|-|few
CASSLSAGVSGYTF
TGTGCCAGCAGTTTGTCGGCAGGGGTAAGCGGCTACACCTTC
>TRBJ1-2|14|TRBV6-5|-|-
CASSYRGGGYGYTF
TGTGCCAGCAGTTACCGGGGAGGAGGCTATGGCTACACCTTC
>TRBJ1-2|15|TRBV27|TRBD1|few
CASSRRGQIEYGYTF
TGTGCCAGCTCCCGAAGGGGACAGATAGAATATGGCTACACCTTC
>TRBJ2-5|14|TRBV10-3|TRBD1|few
CAISGGQGVETQYF
TGTGCCATCAGTGGTGGACAGGGGGTTGAGACCCAGTACTTC
>TRBJ2-5|16|TRBV4-2|TRBD1|many
CASSQGGTGELETQYF
TGTGCCAGCAGCCAAGGGGGGACAGGGGAATTAGAGACCCAGTACTTC
>TRBJ2-3|15|TRBV20-1|-|-
CSAPDLAKGTDTQYF
TGCAGTGCTCCGGATCTAGCGAAAGGCACAGATACGCAGTATTTT
>TRBJ2-5|14|TRBV12-3/TRBV12-4|-|-
CASSWLDRKETQYF
TGTGCCAGCAGTTGGTTGGACAGAAAGGAGACCCAGTACTTC
>TRBJ1-3|16|TRBV20-1|TRBD1|-
CSARVLGGQGGNTIYF
TGCAGTGCTAGAGTCTTAGGGGGACAGGGAGGAAACACCATATATTTT
>TRBJ2-7|14|TRBV20-1|-|-
CSASQRASSYEQYF
TGCAGTGCTAGCCAGCGGGCCTCCTCCTACGAGCAGTACTTC
>TRBJ2-7|13|TRBV28|-|-
CASRPQGRDEQYF
TGTGCCAGCAGACCACAGGGGAGGGACGAGCAGTACTTC
>TRBJ2-1|15|TRBV9|-|-
CASSVRDAAYNEQFF
TGTGCCAGCAGCGTTCGGGATGCCGCCTACAATGAGCAGTTCTTC
>TRBJ1-5|12|TRBV6-6|-|-
CASSYREQPQHF
TGTGCCAGCAGTTACAGGGAGCAGCCCCAGCATTTT
>TRBJ2-1|16|TRBV19|TRBD2|-
CASSMTSGGLYNEQFF
TGTGCCAGTAGTATGACAAGCGGGGGGTTGTACAATGAGCAGTTCTTC
>TRBJ1-1|16|TRBV5-1|-|-
CASRMVGEPVNTEAFF
TGCGCCAGCCGCATGGTGGGAGAGCCAGTGAACACTGAAGCTTTCTTT
>TRBJ2-7|16|TRBV7-8|TRBD1|few
CASSLWLGQRSYEQYF
TGTGCCAGCAGCTTATGGTTGGGACAGCGCTCCTACGAGCAGTACTTC
>TRBJ2-7|16|TRBV14|-|many
CASSQVRQGIRDEQYF
TGTGCCAGCAGCCAAGTAAGGCAGGGGATTCGGGACGAGCAGTACTTC
>TRBJ1-2|15|TRBV24-1|-|-
CATSDLRGNFYGYTF
TGTGCCACCAGTGATTTAAGGGGCAACTTCTATGGCTACACCTTC
>TRBJ1-2|13|TRBV29-1|-|few
CSVLLGGHYGYTF
TGCAGCGTCCTCCTAGGGGGGCACTATGGCTACACCTTC
>TRBJ2-3|18|TRBV3-1|TRBD2|-
CASSLGASGSWSTDTQYF
TGTGCCAGCAGCCTCGGGGCTAGCGGGAGTTGGAGCACAGATACGCAGTATTTT
>TRBJ2-1|16|TRBV7-2|-|few
CASSLARDPRMYEQFF
TGTGCCAGCAGCTTGGCTCGGGATCCCCGGATGTATGAGCAGTTCTTC
>TRBJ2-5|14|TRBV6-1|-|-
CASRPRSPLETQYF
TGTGCCAGCAGGCCCCGAAGTCCTCTCGAGACCCAGTACTTC
>TRBJ2-3|13|TRBV29-1|TRBD1|many
CSALTRGPDTQYF
TGCAGCGCCTTGACCAGGGGGCCAGATACGCAGTATTTT
>TRBJ2-7|14|TRBV27|-|many
CASSRRDTDYEQYF
TGTGCCAGCAGTCGCCGGGACACAGACTACGAGCAGTACTTC
>TRBJ2-7|14|TRBV7-9|TRBD2|few
CASSSTSGYSEQYF
TGTGCCAGCAGCTCGACTAGCGGGTATAGCGAGCAGTACTTC
>TRBJ1-5|13|TRBV28|-|-
CASTPISNQPQHF
TGTGCCAGCACTCCAATTAGCAATCAGCCCCAGCATTTT
>TRBJ1-4|15|TRBV5-1|TRBD1|-
CASSLAHRGSEKLFF
TGCGCCAGCAGCTTGGCTCACAGGGGCTCTGAAAAACTGTTTTTT
>TRBJ2-4|15|TRBV11-2|-|many
CASSLGGTAKNIQYF
TGTGCCAGCAGCTTAGGTGGGACAGCCAAAAACATTCAGTACTTC
>TRBJ1-5|14|TRBV21-1|-|-
CASSKGGPNRPQHF
TGTGCCAGCAGCAAGGGAGGGCCCAATCGGCCCCAGCATTTT
>TRBJ1-5|14|TRBV6-2/TRBV6-3|-|-
CASSRTAYNQPQHF
TGTGCCAGCAGTAGGACAGCTTATAATCAGCCCCAGCATTTT
>TRBJ2-1|12|TRBV20-1|TRBD2|few
CSARDQGLEQFF
TGCAGTGCTAGAGATCAGGGACTAGAGCAGTTCTTC
>TRBJ1-1|15|TRBV9|-|-
CASSVGPRAGIEAFF
TGTGCCAGCAGCGTAGGACCCAGGGCTGGCATTGAAGCTTTCTTT
>TRBJ1-2|13|TRBV12-3/TRBV12-4|-|-
CASSTGPVYGYTF
TGTGCCAGCAGCACCGGGCCCGTCTATGGCTACACCTTC